The next 7 T cell receptor beta chains were all read from a single sample in a study of blood T cell repertoires in COVID-19. The table came from immunoSEQ multiplex PCR; TCRdb's copy has only in-frame clones and leaves some out. The sample includes 270,000 or so clones, about four fifths of them seen just once. What was sequenced was PBMCs or T cells enriched from blood (not recorded which). Receptors originate from a man aged 50 to 60 who had recovered from COVID-19.

The CDR3 here is CASSQGGAGNQPQHF. The CDR3 DNA is TGTGCCAGTAGTCAGGGGGGTGCGGGCAATCAGCCCCAGCATTTT. The chain is built from TRBV19 and TRBJ1-5; 7 bases map to TRBD1. With V trimmed by 5 bases and J by 2 bases, 6 bases remained unmatched. The germline gives CDR1 LNHDA, CDR2 SQIVND (reference sequence). This CDR3 spans 15 amino acids.

This clone was detected once. The chain links TRBV18 to TRBJ2-1; 10 nucleotides line up with TRBD2. V gave up 3 bases and J gave up 4 bases; unmatched junction bases: 3. Germline values: CDR1 KGHSH, CDR2 LQKENI. CDR3 length: 15 residues. The CDR3 nucleotides read TGTGCCAGCTCACCTACTAGCGGGACTTACAATGAGCAGTTCTTC. This sequence encodes CASSPTSGTYNEQFF. Full variable domain (rest looked up from reference TRBV18 and TRBJ2-1): NAGVMQNPRHLVRRRGQEARLRCSPMKGHSHVYWYRQLPEEGLKFMVYLQKENIIDESGMPKERFSAEFPKEGPSILRIQQVVRGDSAAYFCASSPTSGTYNEQFFGPGTRLTVL.

This clone was seen just once. The chain recombines TRBV4-3 with TRBJ1-4; D unclear. CDR1 is LGHNA, CDR2 YSLEER, per germline. The CDR3 extends over 13 amino acids. V lost 1 base, J lost 8 bases, and 8 bases lay in between. CDR3 in DNA: TGCGCCAGCAGCCAAGGGTTACTAGAAAAACTGTTTTTT. Protein product: CASSQGLLEKLFF.

The rearrangement joins TRBV5-1 to TRBJ2-3; perhaps TRBD2 as D (5 bases). Germline V gives CDR1 SGHRS, CDR2 YFSETQ. The CDR3 has 13 amino acids. The germline V and J ends were trimmed by 7 bases and 1 base, with 10 bases remaining between them. The CDR3 sequence: CASQQAGTDTQYF. The CDR3 bases are TGCGCCAGCCAGCAAGCGGGCACAGATACGCAGTATTTT.

This clone was seen more than once but under ten times. The chain recombines TRBV4-3 with TRBJ2-5; 10 bases agree with TRBD2. Germline assignment: CDR1 LGHNA and CDR2 YSLEER. The CDR3 has 19 amino acids. V was clipped by 0 bases and J by 4 bases; unmatched bases: 14. CDR3 sequence reads: CASSQDPSGSIGIRETQYF. CDR3 DNA: TGCGCCAGCAGCCAAGACCCTAGCGGGAGTATTGGAATTCGAGAGACCCAGTACTTC.

The table lists this clone with a few counts. This rearrangement joins TRBV10-3 to TRBJ1-1; maybe TRBD1 (5 bases). Deletions cut 7 bases from V and 2 bases from J, with 14 bases between. This CDR3 has 14 residues. Per the germline V gene, CDR1 is ENHRY and CDR2 is SYGVKD. The CDR3 is CAITAKTVNTEAFF. The DNA of the CDR3 is TGTGCCATCACCGCCAAGACAGTTAACACTGAAGCTTTCTTT.

V and J are TRBV25-1 and TRBJ2-4; the match to TRBD2 covers 11 bases. The CDR3 has 16 residues. V shed 6 bases and J 3 bases; nucleotides not matched to a gene: 7. Germline V CDR1 and CDR2: MGHDK, SYGVNS. The CDR3 is CASSEPGLADKNIQYF. CDR3 DNA sequence: TGTGCCAGCAGCGAACCGGGACTAGCGGACAAAAACATTCAGTACTTC.